The 26 T cell receptor beta chains presented below share a single source sample, sequenced in a study of shared clonotypes between healthy human individuals. Naive CD8 cells comprised CD45RO-negative, CCR7-positively selected cells, excluding terminally differentiated effector memory CD45RA+ cells. Some clones are missing from TCRdb's copy, which holds only in-frame ones; the method was immunoSEQ multiplex PCR. Of about 2.1 million clones listed, 80% to 95% were seen once; the top ten hold over 1.5%. The sequenced material came from naive CD8+ T cells from PBMCs. These receptors were taken from a man aged 18 to 30 in good health. Some clones in this sample may be carry-over from other donors' samples.

The chain is built from TRBV9 and TRBJ1-3, with D unclear. Germline CDR1 and CDR2: SGDLS and YYNGEE. This CDR3 has 17 amino acids. The V gene lost 3 bases and the J gene lost 0 bases, with 16 bases spanning the gap. The CDR3 sequence: CASSGRIGHSSGNTIYF. As DNA, the CDR3 is TGTGCCAGCAGCGGACGAATCGGGCACAGCTCTGGAAACACCATATATTTT.

This clone is a singleton in its sample. J is TRBJ2-7 and V is TRBV27; no clear D gene. This CDR3 spans 14 amino acids. Germline V lookup: CDR1 MNHEY, CDR2 SMNVEV (reference sequence). The germline V and J ends were trimmed by 5 bases and 0 bases, with 11 bases remaining between them. CDR3 in amino acids: CASSPSTNSYEQYF. The CDR3 DNA follows: TGTGCCAGCAGTCCCTCGACAAACTCCTACGAGCAGTACTTC.

The genes are TRBV6-6 and TRBJ1-1, with D tentatively TRBD1 (6 bases). Per germline, CDR1 MNHNY and CDR2 SVGAGI (reference sequence). This CDR3 comprises 14 residues. V dropped 6 bases and J dropped 3 bases, with 14 bases sitting between them. CDR3 nucleotides: TGTGCCAGCAGATATGTAGGGGGGGACACTGAAGCTTTCTTT. Its protein product is CASRYVGGDTEAFF.

The V and J genes are TRBV9 and TRBJ2-1; no reliable D call. The CDR3 consists of 17 residues. Per the germline V gene, CDR1 is SGDLS and CDR2 is YYNGEE. Trimming left V 0 bases short and J 0 bases short, with 13 bases between. CDR3 protein: CASSVVGGAASYNEQFF. The CDR3 region has the DNA TGTGCCAGCAGCGTAGTTGGTGGAGCAGCCTCCTACAATGAGCAGTTCTTC.

Details on this clone: Other DNA sequences of this sample code for an identical CDR3. The chain employs TRBV6-6 and TRBJ2-1; TRBD2 matches 7 bases. The J segment lost 4 bases and the V segment lost 3 bases, leaving 0 bases of the junction unmatched. Germline CDR1 and CDR2: MNHNY and SVGAGI (reference sequence). The CDR3 length is 13 residues. The CDR3 spells CASSYSGYNEQFF. CDR3 bases: TGTGCCAGCAGTTATAGCGGGTACAATGAGCAGTTCTTC.

CDR3 amino acids: CASSFGGTSGGNEQFF. The CDR3 coding sequence is TGTGCCAGCAGCTTTGGAGGGACTAGCGGGGGCAATGAGCAGTTCTTC. The chain combines TRBV5-8 with TRBJ2-1, with 14 bases lining up with TRBD2. Germline lookup yields CDR1 SGHTS and CDR2 YDEGEE. V was clipped by 2 bases and J by 6 bases; unmatched bases: 4. The CDR3 totals 16 residues.

The V and J genes are TRBV4-3 and TRBJ1-1; D might be TRBD1 (6 bases). Germline V gene lookup returns CDR1 LGHNA and CDR2 YSLEER. This CDR3 comprises 14 residues. Between the trimmed V and J ends, which lost 4 bases and 2 bases, there was a span of 11 bases. CDR3 residues: CASSLRGGNTEAFF. The CDR3 DNA reads as TGCGCCAGCAGCCTTAGGGGGGGAAACACTGAAGCTTTCTTT.

The chain recombines TRBV9 with TRBJ1-3; D gene unclear. Germline loops: CDR1 SGDLS, CDR2 YYNGEE. The ends were cut back, 1 base at V and 0 bases at J, with 11 bases in the middle. There are 16 residues in the CDR3. This CDR3 reads CASSVSGKRSGNTIYF. CDR3 DNA sequence: TGTGCCAGCAGCGTATCGGGGAAACGCTCTGGAAACACCATATATTTT.

The genes are TRBV27 and TRBJ2-5; a possible D gene is TRBD2 (7 bases). CDR3 length: 15 residues. Trimming cost V 2 bases and J 5 bases, with 15 bases left between them. Germline assignment: CDR1 MNHEY and CDR2 SMNVEV (reference sequence). The CDR3, as DNA: TGTGCCAGCAGTTTAATTAGTCGGGGGGCGGAGACCCAGTACTTC. Residues: CASSLISRGAETQYF.

The chain couples TRBV27 to TRBJ2-7; 10 nucleotides line up with TRBD1. The CDR3 loop spans 15 amino acids. Germline V gene lookup returns CDR1 MNHEY and CDR2 SMNVEV (reference sequence). V dropped 6 bases and J dropped 7; count of bases not matched to a gene: 12. CDR3: CASSRRGTGVWEQYF. Here the CDR3 DNA reads TGTGCCAGCAGCCGCCGTGGGACAGGGGTTTGGGAGCAGTACTTC.

This clone was counted between two and nine times. The CDR3 sequence: CASSPTGGRGEAFF. DNA of the CDR3: TGCGCCAGCAGCCCGACGGGTGGGAGAGGTGAAGCTTTCTTT. The chain links TRBV4-1 to TRBJ1-1; D is unclear. Germline V gene sequence: CDR1 MGHRA, CDR2 YSYEKL. The CDR3 consists of 14 residues. Trimming removed 4 bases from V and 7 bases from J, with 16 bases in between.

V is TRBV27 and J is TRBJ2-3, with no clear D. This CDR3 comprises 16 residues. The germline V and J ends were trimmed by 1 base and 6 bases, with 17 bases remaining between them. Germline V gene lookup returns CDR1 MNHEY and CDR2 SMNVEV (reference sequence). The CDR3 region has the DNA TGTGCCAGCAGTTTATTTTGGACCCCCCGGATGGATACGCAGTATTTT. This codes for CASSLFWTPRMDTQYF.

The chain has TRBV27 and TRBJ1-5; D gene uncertain. Germline CDR1 is MNHEY and CDR2 is SMNVEV (reference sequence). The V gene lost 5 bases and the J gene lost 0 bases, with 14 bases spanning the gap. The CDR3 contains 16 residues. The CDR3 here is CASSPSLGNSNQPQHF. CDR3 nucleotide sequence: TGTGCCAGCAGTCCCTCCTTGGGGAATAGCAATCAGCCCCAGCATTTT.

Concerning this clone: Different DNA sequences within this sample yield the same CDR3. The rearrangement uses TRBV7-9 and TRBJ1-5; possibly TRBD1 for D (5 bases). The V gene lost 5 bases and the J gene lost 4 bases, with 12 bases spanning the gap. The CDR3 covers 14 residues. Germline loops: CDR1 SEHNR, CDR2 FQNEAQ (reference sequence). CDR3 amino acids: CASSLGGVNQPQHF. CDR3 bases: TGTGCCAGCAGCCTCGGGGGGGTTAATCAGCCCCAGCATTTT.

The chain is built from TRBV4-2 and TRBJ2-5; D is unclear. Germline V gives CDR1 LGHNA, CDR2 YNFKEQ. The CDR3 is 14 residues long. With 1 base removed from V and 1 base from J, the gap between germline ends came to 7 bases. CDR3 region: CASSQGIFQETQYF. In DNA, the CDR3 is TGTGCCAGCAGCCAAGGGATTTTCCAAGAGACCCAGTACTTC.

This clone was recorded only once. The V call is TRBV27, the J call TRBJ2-5; D uncertain. Germline CDR1 and CDR2: MNHEY and SMNVEV (reference sequence). Trimming shortened V by 1 base and J by 4 bases, and 13 bases separated the two germline ends. This CDR3 has 15 residues. CDR3 loop: CASSLFRTVGETQYF. The CDR3 coding sequence is TGTGCCAGCAGTTTATTTCGGACCGTGGGAGAGACCCAGTACTTC.

This clone was recorded once. The V gene is TRBV4-2, the J gene TRBJ2-2; D gene unclear. Germline loops: CDR1 LGHNA, CDR2 YNFKEQ. With 1 base removed from V and 4 bases from J, the gap between germline ends came to 10 bases. The CDR3 sequence is 15 residues long. The CDR3 DNA follows: TGTGCCAGCAGCCAAGGGGCGGACCCCACCGGGGAGCTGTTTTTT. Its translation is CASSQGADPTGELFF.

This clone occurred once. The chain uses TRBV7-9 and TRBJ2-1; 11 nucleotides match TRBD2. V lost 1 base and J lost 7; bases outside the gene matches: 3. Per germline, CDR1 SEHNR and CDR2 FQNEAQ (reference sequence). The CDR3 length is 15 residues. The CDR3: CASSLVTSGNNEQFF. CDR3 nucleotide sequence: TGTGCCAGCAGCTTAGTGACTAGCGGGAATAATGAGCAGTTCTTC.

The rearrangement links TRBV15 to TRBJ2-7; TRBD2 might be the D (6 bases). Germline values: CDR1 LNHNV, CDR2 YYDKDF (reference sequence). CDR3 length: 14 amino acids. V was clipped by 4 bases and J by 5 bases, with 15 bases between them. The CDR3 bases are TGTGCCACCAGCATGGGGACTCCCCGGGACGAGCAGTACTTC. It encodes CATSMGTPRDEQYF.

This clone was seen a single time. The V call is TRBV18, the J call TRBJ2-1, with D perhaps TRBD2 (7 bases). Germline V gives CDR1 KGHSH, CDR2 LQKENI. The V end was cut by 0 bases, the J end by 2 bases, with 17 bases between. This CDR3 region has 18 residues. CDR3 sequence reads: CASSPPAGGGRAYNEQFF. The CDR3 DNA reads as TGTGCCAGCTCACCACCGGCAGGAGGGGGGAGGGCCTACAATGAGCAGTTCTTC.

This chain joins TRBV4-1 and TRBJ1-6, with D possibly being TRBD1 (6 bases). Looked up from germline, CDR1 is MGHRA and CDR2 is YSYEKL. The CDR3 totals 15 residues. Trimming pared 4 bases from V and 9 bases from J, leaving 16 bases between. The CDR3 DNA reads TGCGCCAGCAGCCTGAACAGGGTTGGTAGTTCACCCCTCCACTTT. It codes for CASSLNRVGSSPLHF.

Worth noting for this clone: In the same sample, other DNA sequences code for this CDR3. This chain uses TRBV27 with TRBJ2-3; the D is unclear. V lost 1 base and J 3 bases, leaving 8 bases between the germline ends. CDR1 is MNHEY, CDR2 SMNVEV, per germline (reference sequence). This CDR3 is built from 14 residues. The DNA of the CDR3 is TGTGCCAGCAGTTTATTAGGGAATACAGATACGCAGTATTTT. Translating gives CASSLLGNTDTQYF.

V gene TRBV2 combines with J gene TRBJ2-1, with a tentative D call TRBD1 (5 bases). This CDR3 has 14 amino acids. CDR1 SNHLY and CDR2 FYNNEI come from the germline V gene. V lost 10 bases and J lost 6, with 19 bases in between. The chain's CDR3 is CATLWGSSPNEQFF. As DNA, the CDR3 is TGTGCCACCTTGTGGGGCTCAAGCCCCAATGAGCAGTTCTTC.

This chain joins TRBV27 and TRBJ2-1; TRBD2 is a possible D gene (6 bases). CDR3 size: 15 residues. Germline V CDR1 and CDR2: MNHEY, SMNVEV (reference sequence). Trimming pared 2 bases from V and 8 bases from J, leaving 16 bases between. The DNA for the CDR3 is TGTGCCAGCAGTTTAATGCTGGCTAGCGTCGATGAGCAGTTCTTC. Protein product: CASSLMLASVDEQFF.

The chain recombines TRBV11-2 with TRBJ2-1; the D gene is possibly TRBD2 (5 bases). The V and J ends lost 0 bases and 2 bases respectively, with 14 bases between them. The CDR3 runs to 17 residues. Germline CDR1 is SGHAT and CDR2 is FQNNGV. The CDR3 sequence: CASSLELEGPAYNEQFF. Written as DNA, the CDR3 is TGTGCCAGCAGCTTAGAACTTGAGGGTCCTGCCTACAATGAGCAGTTCTTC.

The chain carries TRBV7-6 and TRBJ2-5; 10 bases fit TRBD1. Germline lookup yields CDR1 SGHVS and CDR2 FNYEAQ. V was clipped by 4 bases and J by 2 bases; unmatched bases: 4. The CDR3 is made up of 15 amino acids. The CDR3 is CASSWGQGRQETQYF. DNA for the CDR3: TGTGCCAGCAGCTGGGGACAGGGGAGGCAAGAGACCCAGTACTTC.